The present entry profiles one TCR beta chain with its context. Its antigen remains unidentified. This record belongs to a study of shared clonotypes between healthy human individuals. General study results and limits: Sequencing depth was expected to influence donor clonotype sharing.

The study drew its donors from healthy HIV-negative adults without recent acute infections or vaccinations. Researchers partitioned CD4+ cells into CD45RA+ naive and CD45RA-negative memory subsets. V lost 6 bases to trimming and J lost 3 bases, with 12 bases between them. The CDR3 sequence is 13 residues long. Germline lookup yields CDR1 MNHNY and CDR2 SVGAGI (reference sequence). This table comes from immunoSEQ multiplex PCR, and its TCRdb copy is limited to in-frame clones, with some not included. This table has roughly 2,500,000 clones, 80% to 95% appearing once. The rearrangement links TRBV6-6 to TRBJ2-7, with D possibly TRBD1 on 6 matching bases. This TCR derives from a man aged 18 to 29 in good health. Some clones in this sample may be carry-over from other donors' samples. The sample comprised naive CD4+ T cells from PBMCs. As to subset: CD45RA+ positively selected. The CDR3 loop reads CASRYGTLYEQYF. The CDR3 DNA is TGTGCCAGCAGATACGGGACACTCTACGAGCAGTACTTC.